A single sample is the source of the 12 T cell receptor beta chains below, sequenced in a study of control samples from healthy donors and cancer patients. Using immunoSEQ multiplex PCR, the repertoire was profiled, and TCRdb retains in-frame clones only, with some absent. The table has about 140,000 clones, 85% to 95% seen once; the top ten hold around 13%. Material for sequencing was blood. The source of these receptors is a man aged 40-49 years in good health.

The chain has TRBV6-5 and TRBJ2-1; 10 bases align to TRBD2. This CDR3 has 15 residues. Germline values: CDR1 MNHEY, CDR2 SVGAGI. Unmatched junction bases numbered 8, after V lost 6 bases and J lost 6 bases. Written as DNA, the CDR3 is TGTGCCAGCAGACGGCTAGCGGGAGTCGGCAATGAGCAGTTCTTC. Its translation is CASRRLAGVGNEQFF.

The V and J genes are TRBV2 and TRBJ1-5, with 11 bases lining up with TRBD1. CDR1 and CDR2 from the germline V gene are SNHLY and FYNNEI. This CDR3 is 16 amino acids long. V was pared by 3 bases and J by 2 bases, with 3 bases of the junction left unmatched. In nucleotides, the CDR3 is TGTGCCAGCAGTGATCCGGGACAGGGGGGCAATCAGCCCCAGCATTTT. Translating it yields CASSDPGQGGNQPQHF.

V usage is TRBV6-5 and J usage is TRBJ2-7, with D hard to call. With 6 bases removed from V and 3 bases from J, the gap between germline ends came to 6 bases. The germline gives CDR1 MNHEY, CDR2 SVGAGI. The length of the CDR3 is 11 residues. The CDR3 DNA follows: TGTGCCAGCAGAGCCATCTACGAGCAGTACTTC. It translates to CASRAIYEQYF.

This chain uses TRBV7-9 with TRBJ2-1; no firm D call. The CDR3 length is 9 residues. Trimming pared 11 bases from V and 5 bases from J, leaving 4 bases between. From germline, CDR1 is SEHNR and CDR2 FQNEAQ (reference sequence). The CDR3 bases are TGTGCCGGGGACAATGAGCAGTTCTTC. It translates to CAGDNEQFF.

This rearrangement joins TRBV6-5 to TRBJ2-3; D remains ambiguous. Germline values: CDR1 MNHEY, CDR2 SVGAGI. The CDR3 totals 14 residues. Trimming took 0 bases from V and 6 from J, leaving 10 bases between them. DNA of the CDR3: TGTGCCAGCAGTTACTCGTCTTCGGTGGATACGCAGTATTTT. The encoded protein is CASSYSSSVDTQYF.

The CDR3 here is CASSSEEKFWDYGYTF. In DNA, the CDR3 is TGTGCCAGCAGCTCTGAGGAGAAATTCTGGGACTATGGCTACACCTTC. This rearrangement joins TRBV11-1 to TRBJ1-2, with D hard to call. The CDR3 has 16 amino acids. From germline, CDR1 is SGHAT and CDR2 FQDESV (reference sequence). Trimming removed 4 bases at V and 3 bases at J, with 18 bases between.

V and J are TRBV7-2 and TRBJ1-2, with TRBD1 matching over 11 bases. Germline CDR1 and CDR2: SGHTA and FQGNSA. The CDR3 spans 14 residues. V lost 3 bases, J lost 7 bases, and 4 bases stayed unmatched. The CDR3 DNA follows: TGTGCCAGCAGCTTGGGACAGGGGGGAAGTGGCTACACCTTC. This codes for CASSLGQGGSGYTF.

V is TRBV27 and J is TRBJ2-2; 13 bases fit TRBD2. Germline loops: CDR1 MNHEY, CDR2 SMNVEV (reference sequence). V gave up 5 bases and J gave up 1 base; unmatched junction bases: 4. The CDR3 spans 17 residues. CDR3 sequence reads: CASSLGLAGMNTGELFF. The DNA for the CDR3 is TGTGCCAGCAGTCTGGGACTAGCGGGGATGAACACCGGGGAGCTGTTTTTT.

The CDR3 sequence is CASSSRVENTEAFF. DNA for the CDR3: TGCGCCAGCAGCTCCCGGGTTGAGAACACTGAAGCTTTCTTT. This chain uses TRBV5-1 with TRBJ1-1; D gene uncertain. This CDR3 has 14 amino acids. Deletions cut 3 bases from V and 1 base from J, with 10 bases between. Germline V lookup: CDR1 SGHRS, CDR2 YFSETQ.

As DNA, the CDR3 is TGTGCCAGCAGCCCCGGGCCCTCCACCCTCCACTTT. Protein: CASSPGPSTLHF. The V and J genes are TRBV6-2 or TRBV6-3 and TRBJ1-6; D call uncertain. The length of the CDR3 is 12 residues. V lost 6 bases and J lost 14, with 14 bases in between. In germline, CDR1 is MNHEY, CDR2 SVGEGT.

The chain carries TRBV12-5 and TRBJ1-2; a possible D gene is TRBD1 (5 bases). V was cut by 7 bases and J by 4 bases, with 13 bases left in between. The CDR3 contains 13 residues. The germline V gene encodes CDR1 LGHNT and CDR2 FRNRAP. CDR3 residues: CASALGGGYGYTF. The DNA for the CDR3 is TGTGCTAGTGCCTTGGGGGGGGGCTATGGCTACACCTTC. The full variable domain, completed using reference TRBV12-5 and TRBJ1-2, is DARVTQTPRHKVTEMGQEVTMRCQPILGHNTVFWYRQTMMQGLELLAYFRNRAPLDDSGMPKDRFSAEMPDATLATLKIQPSEPRDSAVYFCASALGGGYGYTFGSGTRLTVV.

J is TRBJ2-7 and V is TRBV9; 14 nucleotides agree with TRBD2. The V and J ends lost 3 bases and 5 bases, in that order; junction bases with no gene match: 4. Germline CDR1 SGDLS, CDR2 YYNGEE. This CDR3 spans 15 amino acids. The CDR3: CASSGLAGGRHEQYF. CDR3 sequence (DNA): TGTGCCAGCAGCGGACTAGCGGGAGGGCGTCACGAGCAGTACTTC.